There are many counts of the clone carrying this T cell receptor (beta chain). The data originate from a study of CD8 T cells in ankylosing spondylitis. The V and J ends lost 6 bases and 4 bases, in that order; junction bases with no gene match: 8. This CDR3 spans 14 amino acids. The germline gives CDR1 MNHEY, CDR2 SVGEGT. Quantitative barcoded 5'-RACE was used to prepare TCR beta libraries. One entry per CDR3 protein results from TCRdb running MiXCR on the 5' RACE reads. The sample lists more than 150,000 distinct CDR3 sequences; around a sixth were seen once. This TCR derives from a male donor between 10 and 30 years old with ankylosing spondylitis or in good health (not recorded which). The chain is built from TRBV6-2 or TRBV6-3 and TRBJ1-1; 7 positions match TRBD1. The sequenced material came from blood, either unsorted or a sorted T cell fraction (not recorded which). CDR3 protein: CASRQTGIGTEAFF. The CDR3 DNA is TGTGCCAGCAGGCAGACAGGGATTGGCACTGAAGCTTTCTTT.